This T cell receptor beta chain was sequenced during a study of blood T cell repertoires in COVID-19. Measured with immunoSEQ multiplex PCR; TCRdb has only the in-frame clones, and not every one. Here the sample spans 150,000 to 200,000 clones, around 82% being singletons. Trimming cost V 0 bases and J 8 bases, with 14 bases left between them. The CDR3 extends over 15 amino acids. CDR1 and CDR2 from the germline V gene are MNHNS and SASEGT. For recovered donors of Cohort 3, there were two negative PCRs, clearance, or symptom resolution. The sequence was obtained from a man between 35 and 55 years old who had recovered from COVID-19. This chain uses TRBV6-1 with TRBJ2-1; D is possibly TRBD2 (6 bases). Sequenced: PBMCs or T cells enriched from blood (not recorded which). CDR3 DNA: TGTGCCAGCAGTGAAGCTAAGCTAGCGAGGGATGAGCAGTTCTTC. Encoded protein: CASSEAKLARDEQFF.